A selection of T cell receptor beta chains follows, all from one sample in a study of cytomegalovirus exposure and HLA in healthy donors. Sequencing was performed with immunoSEQ multiplex PCR; in TCRdb, only in-frame clones are kept and a portion is missing. Here the sample spans around 150,000 clones, 80% to 90% being singletons. Sequenced material: PBMCs. The receptors originated from a man aged 18 to 29 in good health and CMV-seropositive. CDR3s include the opening cysteine and the closing phenylalanine or tryptophan. Fields, in order: D gene, V gene, clone size, J gene, CDR3 DNA, CDR3 protein. D genes are given only for firm matches. Rows may omit the clone size; those that give it use once, few, many or a size class.

>.|TRBV19|.|TRBJ1-2
TGTGCCAGTTCGGGGGATGGCTACACCTTC
CASSGDGYTF
>TRBD2|TRBV5-6|.|TRBJ2-3
TGTGCCAGCAGCTTGGCGACTAGCGGGGGGCTCGGTACGCAGTATTTT
CASSLATSGGLGTQYF
>TRBD1|TRBV18|.|TRBJ2-4
TGTGCCAGCTCGTCCGGGACAGGAGCCAAAAACATTCAGTACTTC
CASSSGTGAKNIQYF
>TRBD1|TRBV9|.|TRBJ2-1
TGTGCCAGCAGCGCCTTACAGGGGATCTACAATGAGCAGTTCTTC
CASSALQGIYNEQFF
>.|TRBV5-1|.|TRBJ1-6
TGCGCCAGCAGCTTGGCTGCCAGCTCCTATAATTCACCCCTCCACTTT
CASSLAASSYNSPLHF
>TRBD2|TRBV9|.|TRBJ2-7
TGTGCCAGCAGCGTAGCTCCTAGCGGGTACGAGCAGTACTTC
CASSVAPSGYEQYF
>TRBD1|TRBV30|.|TRBJ1-2
TGTGCCTACGGACAGGGACACTATGGCTACACCTTC
CAYGQGHYGYTF
>.|TRBV19|.|TRBJ1-5
TGTGCCAGTAGTATAGCCCTCGGGGATAGCAATCAGCCCCAGCATTTT
CASSIALGDSNQPQHF
>TRBD1|TRBV5-4|.|TRBJ1-2
TGTGCCAGCAGCTCCTACCGGGACAGAGTCTATGGCTACACCTTC
CASSSYRDRVYGYTF
>.|TRBV2|.|TRBJ1-6
TGTGCCAGCAGTGAGACAGAATCCTATAATTCACCCCTCCACTTT
CASSETESYNSPLHF
>.|TRBV7-2|few|TRBJ2-4
TGTGCCAGCAGCTTAGCAACTAGGGGCCTCGGGAGTCAGTACTTC
CASSLATRGLGSQYF
>TRBD1|TRBV5-6|.|TRBJ2-2
TGTGCCAGCAGCTGGGGGACAGGGGGAGACACCGGGGAGCTGTTTTTT
CASSWGTGGDTGELFF
>.|TRBV7-9|.|TRBJ2-3
TGTGCCAGCAGCCCCTGGCCTCAAACCACAGATACGCAGTATTTT
CASSPWPQTTDTQYF
>TRBD2|TRBV15|.|TRBJ2-1
TGTGCCACCAGCAGAGATCGAAGCGGGAACTACAATGAGCAGTTCTTC
CATSRDRSGNYNEQFF
>.|TRBV10-3|.|TRBJ2-2
TGTGCCACCTACCGCTCGAACACCGGGGAGCTGTTTTTT
CATYRSNTGELFF
>TRBD2|TRBV7-9|.|TRBJ2-1
TGTGCCAGCAGCTTAGCACTAGCGGGGAGCGACCCCTACAATGAGCAGTTCTTC
CASSLALAGSDPYNEQFF
>TRBD1|TRBV5-6|once|TRBJ2-7
TGTGCCAGCAGTAAAGGACAGGGCTTCTACGAGCAGTACTTC
CASSKGQGFYEQYF
>.|TRBV7-2|.|TRBJ2-3
TGTGCCAGCAGTTTGGATGTCCTGGGCGATACGCAGTATTTT
CASSLDVLGDTQYF
>.|TRBV27|.|TRBJ2-1
TGTGCCAGCCGTAGACAGAGCTCCTACAATGAGCAGTTCTTC
CASRRQSSYNEQFF
>.|TRBV7-3|.|TRBJ2-5
TGTGCCAGCAGCTTAACGGCTGATGGGACCCAGTACTTC
CASSLTADGTQYF
>.|TRBV11-1|.|TRBJ1-6
TGTGCCAGCAGCTTAGATCCCAGGGATTCACCCCTCCACTTT
CASSLDPRDSPLHF
>.|TRBV19|.|TRBJ2-6
TGTGCCAGTAGTGTTTGGGTTGCTGGGGCCAACGGCCTGACTTTC
CASSVWVAGANGLTF
>TRBD1|TRBV9|.|TRBJ2-1
TGTGCCAGCAGCGAGGGGGCCCACTCCTACAATGAGCAGTTCTTC
CASSEGAHSYNEQFF
>.|TRBV30|.|TRBJ1-2
TGTGCCTGGATTGACAGTCCCTATCGGGGCTACACCTTC
CAWIDSPYRGYTF
>.|TRBV7-2|.|TRBJ2-3
TGTGCCAGCAGCTTAATGGGACTTTACACAGATACGCAGTATTTT
CASSLMGLYTDTQYF
>TRBD1|TRBV7-2|.|TRBJ1-2
TGTGCCAGCAGCTTACGGACAGGGAAGGTCTACACCTTC
CASSLRTGKVYTF
>TRBD1|TRBV5-5|few|TRBJ2-5
TGTGCCAGCAGCTCGGGACAGTTCCAAGAGACCCAGTACTTC
CASSSGQFQETQYF
>.|TRBV7-9|.|TRBJ2-1
TGTGCCAGCAGCTTAGGGTCGGATGAGCAGTTCTTC
CASSLGSDEQFF
>TRBD1|TRBV10-2|.|TRBJ1-4
TGCGCCAGCAGTTGGACAGGCGGTGGTGAAAAACTGTTTTTT
CASSWTGGGEKLFF
>.|TRBV5-1|.|TRBJ1-5
TGCGCCAGCAGCTTGGCAGCAGGGATTGGGCAGCCCCAGCATTTT
CASSLAAGIGQPQHF
>TRBD2|TRBV7-2|.|TRBJ2-5
TGTGCCAGCACCCCCGTTAGCGGGGGTTTAACCCAGTACTTC
CASTPVSGGLTQYF
>.|TRBV6-1|.|TRBJ1-6
TGTGCCAGCAGTGCCTCGACAGTGTATAATTCACCCCTCCACTTT
CASSASTVYNSPLHF
>.|TRBV6-6|.|TRBJ2-5
TGTGCCAGCAGTTACTCGAGAACAGAGGGGGAGCAGTACTTC
CASSYSRTEGEQYF
>.|TRBV4-3|once|TRBJ2-7
TGCGCCAGCAGCCAAGGATCTGGGGCCTCGTCCTACGAGCAGTACTTC
CASSQGSGASSYEQYF
>TRBD2|TRBV7-6|once|TRBJ2-3
TGTGCCAGCAGCCCACGCGGGGGAAGCACAGATACGCAGTATTTT
CASSPRGGSTDTQYF
>.|TRBV18|few|TRBJ1-5
TGTGCCAGCTCATCGGGGGGGGTTTCGAATCAGCCCCAGCATTTT
CASSSGGVSNQPQHF
>TRBD1|TRBV6-5|once|TRBJ1-4
TGTGCCAGCACGGAGGTCGGGACAGGGAGTGAAAAACTGTTTTTT
CASTEVGTGSEKLFF
>TRBD1|TRBV10-3|.|TRBJ1-2
TGTGCCATCAGTGCCGGGACAGGGGGGAACTATGGCTACACCTTC
CAISAGTGGNYGYTF
>.|TRBV29-1|.|TRBJ1-1
TGCAGCGTTGGGATGCGGGGGGCAAGCACTGAAGCTTTCTTT
CSVGMRGASTEAFF
>TRBD1|TRBV7-8|.|TRBJ1-2
TGTGCCAGCAGCTGGACAGGGGGCGGTGGCTACACCTTC
CASSWTGGGGYTF
>.|TRBV9|.|TRBJ1-2
TGTGCCAGCAGCATGGGGGCAGGGGAAAGCTATGGCTACACCTTC
CASSMGAGESYGYTF
>.|TRBV27|once|TRBJ1-2
TGTGCCAGCAGTTTAAACAGGGATCCCTATGGCTACACCTTC
CASSLNRDPYGYTF